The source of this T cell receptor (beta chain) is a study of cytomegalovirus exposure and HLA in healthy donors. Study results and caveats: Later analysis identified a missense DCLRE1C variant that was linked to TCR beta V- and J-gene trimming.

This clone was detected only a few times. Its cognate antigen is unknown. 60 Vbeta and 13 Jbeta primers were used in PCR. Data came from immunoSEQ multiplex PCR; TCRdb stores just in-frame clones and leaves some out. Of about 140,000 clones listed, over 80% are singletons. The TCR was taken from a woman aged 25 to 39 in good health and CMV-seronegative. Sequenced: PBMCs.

In nucleotides, the CDR3 is TGCGCCAGCAGCCCCGACAGATCCTATGGCTACACCTTC. Translated: CASSPDRSYGYTF. This rearrangement joins TRBV4-1 to TRBJ1-2, with D possibly being TRBD1 (5 bases). CDR1 is MGHRA and CDR2 is YSYEKL in the germline V gene. This CDR3 is 13 amino acids long. The germline V and J ends were trimmed by 4 bases and 4 bases, with 10 bases remaining between them.